The sequence of this TCR beta chain was determined in a study of beta chain features in type 1 diabetes. Notes on the study in general: Patients with type 1 diabetes showed fewer VDJ junction insertions and more deletions. Type 1 diabetes patients showed a moderate but significant shortening of TCRB CDR3s in all four CD4+ subsets. Within the patient group, naive, central memory and Treg TCRB repertoires appeared more similar to each other than within healthy donors.

This clone turned up a few times. The antigen is undetermined. V lost 5 bases and J 2 bases, leaving 8 bases between the germline ends. This CDR3 is built from 13 residues. Per the germline V gene, CDR1 is SGHVS and CDR2 is FNYEAQ. Since all of the isolated RNA was reverse transcribed, expressed TCRB transcripts were what got sequenced. Using immunoSEQ multiplex PCR, the repertoire was profiled, and TCRdb retains in-frame clones only, with some absent. Of hundreds of thousands of clones listed, 9.5% to 13% are singletons. The specimen was naive CD4+ T cells from blood. V usage is TRBV7-6 and J usage is TRBJ2-3; weak D call: TRBD1 (6 bases). This sequence was found in a man younger than 40 with type 1 diabetes. The CDR3 DNA follows: TGTGCCAGCAGCCGGACAGACACAGATACGCAGTATTTT. Translating it yields CASSRTDTDTQYF.